The entry that follows covers one T cell receptor beta chain sequence. These data belong to a study of CD8 T cells in Susac syndrome. Matching for age and sex applied to the controls, who were healthy donors. RNA was extracted with the RNeasy kit, and a quantity of 0.5 to 1 ug was reverse transcribed using random hexamers. Amplification of the TCR beta CDR3 was carried out by immunoSEQ multiplex PCR, which spanned a total of 54 Vbeta and 13 Jbeta segments. TCRdb independently ran MiXCR on the immunoSEQ multiplex PCR reads; one entry per CDR3 protein. The sample holds about 130,000 distinct CDR3 sequences, approximately 96% seen once. Trimming cost V 6 bases and J 7 bases; bases outside gene matches: 3. Germline values: CDR1 MNHEY, CDR2 SVGEGT. The length of the CDR3 is 15 residues.

The sample comprised CD4+ T cells from PBMCs. The source of this sequence is a human donor in good health. This sequence joins TRBV6-2 or TRBV6-3 and TRBJ2-1; TRBD2 aligns across 16 bases. The CDR3 DNA follows: TGTGCCAGCAGGGGACTAGCGGGAGGGTGGAATGAGCAGTTCTTC. Its translation: CASRGLAGGWNEQFF.